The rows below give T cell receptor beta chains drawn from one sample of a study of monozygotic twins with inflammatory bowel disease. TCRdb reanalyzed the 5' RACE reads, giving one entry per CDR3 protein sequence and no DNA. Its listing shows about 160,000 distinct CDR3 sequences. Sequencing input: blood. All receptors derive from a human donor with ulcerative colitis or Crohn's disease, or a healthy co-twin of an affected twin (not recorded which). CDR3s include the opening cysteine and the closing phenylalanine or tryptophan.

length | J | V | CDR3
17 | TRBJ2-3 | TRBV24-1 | CATSALRGVADTDTQYF
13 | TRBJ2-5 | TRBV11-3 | CASSLRQEETQYF
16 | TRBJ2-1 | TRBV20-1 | CSVRHQTYDSYNEQFF
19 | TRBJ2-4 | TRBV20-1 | CSARDPSGGEDSAKNIQYF
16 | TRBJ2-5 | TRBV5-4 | CASSFMPGTGEETQYF
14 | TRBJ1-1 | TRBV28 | CASRPDRVVTEAFF
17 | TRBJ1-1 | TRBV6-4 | CASSRQGALWGYTEAFF
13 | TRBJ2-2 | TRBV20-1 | CSAKDKENGELFF
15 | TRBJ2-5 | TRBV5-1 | CASSLGLAGRETQYF
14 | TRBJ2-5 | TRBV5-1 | CASSQQGAGETQYF
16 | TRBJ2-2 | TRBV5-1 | CASGQTGTPNTGELFF
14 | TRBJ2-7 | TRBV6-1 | CARDREDGSYEQYF
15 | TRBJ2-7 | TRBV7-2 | CASSLAGRDTYEQYF
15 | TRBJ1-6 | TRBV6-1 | CASRAPRGFDSPLHF
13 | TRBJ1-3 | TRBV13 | CASSPIAGNTIYF
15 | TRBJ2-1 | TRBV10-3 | CAISESKPAGSASFF
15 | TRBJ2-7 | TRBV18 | CASSEAGTGDYEQYF
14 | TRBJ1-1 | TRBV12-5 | CASVPDRSHTEAFF
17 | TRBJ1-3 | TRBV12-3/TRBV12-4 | CASSHGQGTPSGNTIYF
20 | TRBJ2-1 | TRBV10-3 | CAISERVGRRTERSYNEQFF
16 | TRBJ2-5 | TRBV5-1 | CASSLLAGPSQETQYF
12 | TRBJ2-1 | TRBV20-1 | CSAYTRETEQFF
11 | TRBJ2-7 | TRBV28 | CASTQAYEQYF
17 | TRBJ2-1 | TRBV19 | CASSNQHVAGPYNEQFF
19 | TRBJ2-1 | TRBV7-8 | CASSSRTSGRSPSYNEQFF
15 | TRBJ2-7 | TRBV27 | CASSPWTGRLYEQYF
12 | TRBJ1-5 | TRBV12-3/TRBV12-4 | CASSFGDQPQHF
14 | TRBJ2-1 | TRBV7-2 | CASSNWDRRNEQFF
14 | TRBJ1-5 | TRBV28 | CATKIPGGNQPQHF
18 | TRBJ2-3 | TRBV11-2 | CASAPVGGLAGEKDTQYF
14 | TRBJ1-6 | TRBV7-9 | CASSLLADKRPLHF
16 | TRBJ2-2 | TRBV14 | CASSQPSGADTGELFF
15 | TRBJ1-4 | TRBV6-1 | CASSPSDRTWEKLFF
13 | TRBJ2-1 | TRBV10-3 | CAISEAGYNEQFF
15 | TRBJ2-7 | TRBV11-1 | CASRKLAGVSYEQYF
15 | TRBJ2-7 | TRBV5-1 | CASSLTSGGRDEQYF
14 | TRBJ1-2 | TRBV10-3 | CAISEGGHSYGYTF
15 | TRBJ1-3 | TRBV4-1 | CASSSYLDSGNTIYF
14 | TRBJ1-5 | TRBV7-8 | CASSPTTDNQPQHF
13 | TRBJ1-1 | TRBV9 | CASSGQDNTEAFF
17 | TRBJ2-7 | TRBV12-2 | CASRSPSQLADSYEQYF
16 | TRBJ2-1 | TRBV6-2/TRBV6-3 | CASSPGGRGDENKQFF
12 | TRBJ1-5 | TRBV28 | CASQEGNQPQHF
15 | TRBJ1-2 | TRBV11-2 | CASSLGMGLVYGYTF
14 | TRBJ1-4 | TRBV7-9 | CASLSSTTNEKLFF
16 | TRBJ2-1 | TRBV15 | CATSRDGDYSYNEQFF
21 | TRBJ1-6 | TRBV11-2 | CASSFYASSWQEITYNSPLHF